These 18 T cell receptor beta chains originate from one sample sequenced in a study of blood T cell repertoires in COVID-19. Assay used: immunoSEQ multiplex PCR; TCRdb lists only in-frame clones, some missing. The sample holds 80,000 or so clones, about 73% seen once. The sequenced sample consisted of peripheral blood. The origin of the receptors is a man aged 50 to 59 with active or convalescent COVID-19.

The chain links TRBV7-7 to TRBJ2-3; 9 bases align to TRBD2. The ends lost 7 bases at V and 4 bases at J; junction bases unmatched: 9. The germline V gene has CDR1 SSHAT and CDR2 FNYEAQ (reference sequence). This CDR3 spans 15 amino acids. The CDR3 is CASIPRGGLADTQYF. The CDR3 DNA reads TGTGCCAGCATCCCGCGGGGGGGGCTTGCAGATACGCAGTATTTT.

This sequence joins TRBV21-1 and TRBJ1-1. TRBV21-1 constitutes a pseudogene. This CDR3 contains 16 residues. The CDR3 DNA reads as TGTGCCAGCAGCAAAGTGGAGGGGCAGAGGAACACTGAAGCTTTCTTT. It yields the protein CASSKVEGQRNTEAFF.

The chain joins TRBV28 to TRBJ1-2, with TRBD1 matching over 9 bases. The germline V gene has CDR1 MDHEN and CDR2 SYDVKM. This CDR3 is 14 amino acids long. The J segment lost 2 bases and the V segment lost 4 bases, leaving 2 bases of the junction unmatched. The DNA of the CDR3 is TGTGCCAGCAGTTCAGGGACAGGGAACTATGGCTACACCTTC. This encodes CASSSGTGNYGYTF.

This chain uses TRBV30 with TRBJ1-2; D remains unclear. V shed 4 bases and J shed 8 bases, with 11 bases lying between them. The CDR3 is made up of 11 amino acids. Per the germline V gene, CDR1 is GTSNPN and CDR2 is SVGIG (reference sequence). CDR3 region: CAWTSLRGYTF. The CDR3 coding sequence is TGTGCCTGGACCTCCCTGAGGGGCTACACCTTC.

The V call is TRBV7-8, the J call TRBJ1-1; D perhaps matches TRBD1 (6 bases). The CDR3 has 14 amino acids. Trimming cost V 3 bases and J 4 bases, with 12 bases left between them. Germline assignment: CDR1 SGHVS and CDR2 FQNEAQ. The CDR3 here is CASSFRGAGTEAFF. DNA for the CDR3: TGTGCCAGCAGCTTTCGGGGGGCGGGCACTGAAGCTTTCTTT.

V gene TRBV7-2 combines with J gene TRBJ2-1; 8 bases are a match to TRBD1. The V and J ends lost 5 bases and 5 bases, in that order; junction bases with no gene match: 2. Germline CDR1 and CDR2: SGHTA and FQGNSA. This CDR3 has 13 amino acids. The CDR3 sequence: CASSPDRDNEQFF. The CDR3 DNA follows: TGTGCCAGCAGCCCGGACAGGGACAATGAGCAGTTCTTC.

The chain carries TRBV9 and TRBJ1-3; D is perhaps TRBD1 (6 bases). The CDR3 sequence is 17 residues long. The V end was cut by 0 bases, the J end by 2 bases, with 15 bases between. Per the germline V gene, CDR1 is SGDLS and CDR2 is YYNGEE. Written as DNA, the CDR3 is TGTGCCAGCAGCGTAGGCTTGGGGGGGGCACCTGGAAACACCATATATTTT. Protein sequence: CASSVGLGGAPGNTIYF.

This chain joins TRBV2 and TRBJ2-7; TRBD2 might be the D (6 bases). The CDR3 runs to 14 residues. CDR1 is SNHLY, CDR2 FYNNEI, per germline. V was cut by 8 bases and J by 2 bases, with 16 bases left in between. The CDR3 loop reads CASSPPGGTYEQYF. The CDR3 DNA sequence: TGTGCCAGCTCACCTCCCGGGGGAACCTACGAGCAGTACTTC.

The chain has TRBV10-3 and TRBJ1-2; TRBD1 matches 9 bases. Looked up from germline, CDR1 is ENHRY and CDR2 is SYGVKD. The junction had 8 bases not matched to a gene; V was cut back by 10 bases and J by 5 bases. The CDR3 is 13 amino acids. The CDR3, as DNA: TGTGCCACCTACGCGGGACAGGGATATGGCTACACCTTC. It specifies CATYAGQGYGYTF.

This clone was picked up one time. The J gene is TRBJ2-3, the V gene TRBV6-5, with TRBD1 matching over 9 bases. CDR3 length equals 14 residues. The germline gives CDR1 MNHEY, CDR2 SVGAGI. Germline trimming cut 6 bases from V and 6 bases from J; bases unmatched to any gene: 7. CDR3 protein: CASRKDRGADTQYF. For the CDR3, the DNA is TGTGCCAGCAGAAAGGACAGGGGAGCGGATACGCAGTATTTT.

The V and J genes are TRBV24-1 and TRBJ1-5; no clear D gene. The germline V gene has CDR1 KGHDR and CDR2 SFDVKD. The V and J ends lost 5 bases and 7 bases respectively, with 11 bases between them. CDR3 size: 13 residues. CDR3 sequence: CATSGGIGQPQHF. Here the CDR3 DNA reads TGTGCCACCAGTGGAGGGATCGGGCAGCCCCAGCATTTT.

CDR3 sequence: CASSVEWLGAHGYTF. The CDR3 region has the DNA TGTGCCAGCAGCGTTGAATGGTTGGGGGCCCATGGCTACACCTTC. V gene TRBV9 combines with J gene TRBJ1-2; possible D gene TRBD1, 6 bases. This CDR3 region has 15 residues. V dropped 2 bases and J dropped 6 bases, with 17 bases sitting between them. The V gene's germline CDR1 is SGDLS and CDR2 YYNGEE.

The chain combines TRBV18 with TRBJ1-1; D might be TRBD1 (5 bases). The germline CDR1 and CDR2 sequences are KGHSH and LQKENI. The V gene lost 3 bases and the J gene lost 4 bases, with 12 bases spanning the gap. There are 14 residues in the CDR3. The CDR3, as DNA: TGTGCCAGCTCACCTAGTGGAAGGGGCACTGAAGCTTTCTTT. This sequence encodes CASSPSGRGTEAFF.

This clone has only one observation. Here the CDR3 DNA reads TGTGCCAGCAGACCGACCCGACAGAACTATGGCTACACCTTC. Amino acids: CASRPTRQNYGYTF. The chain employs TRBV2 and TRBJ1-2; tentatively, D is TRBD1 (5 bases). The CDR3 spans 14 residues. Trimming left V 6 bases short and J 2 bases short, with 13 bases between. Germline-derived CDR1 and CDR2 are SNHLY and FYNNEI.

The chain combines TRBV19 with TRBJ1-6, with D possibly being TRBD1 (5 bases). Per germline, CDR1 LNHDA and CDR2 SQIVND (reference sequence). The CDR3 contains 14 residues. V was trimmed by 3 bases and J by 7 bases, leaving 10 bases between them. The CDR3 DNA is TGTGCCAGTAGTATGGCGGACATGAATTCACCCCTCCACTTT. It yields the protein CASSMADMNSPLHF.

The chain couples TRBV3-1 (or the pseudogene TRBV3-2) to TRBJ2-2; D gene ambiguous. Germline lookup yields CDR1 LGHDT and CDR2 YNNKEL (reference sequence). The ends were cut back, 2 bases at V and 0 bases at J, with 4 bases in the middle. This CDR3 spans 14 amino acids. This CDR3 is CASSQNTNTGELFF. DNA of the CDR3: TGTGCCAGCAGCCAAAATACGAACACCGGGGAGCTGTTTTTT.

This chain connects TRBV18 to TRBJ1-2; D may be TRBD1 (6 bases). V dropped 3 bases and J dropped 8 bases, with 16 bases sitting between them. Germline lookup yields CDR1 KGHSH and CDR2 LQKENI. There are 14 residues in the CDR3. The CDR3 DNA follows: TGTGCCAGCTCACCGGACAGTTTACGAGTGGGCTACACCTTC. Residues: CASSPDSLRVGYTF.

This chain uses TRBV9 with TRBJ1-3, with a possible D match to TRBD1 (5 bases). The germline V and J ends were trimmed by 0 bases and 0 bases, with 7 bases remaining between them. The CDR3 loop spans 15 amino acids. Germline V CDR1 and CDR2: SGDLS, YYNGEE. CDR3 loop: CASSVGQFSGNTIYF. CDR3 nucleotides: TGTGCCAGCAGCGTAGGACAGTTCTCTGGAAACACCATATATTTT.